This T cell receptor (beta chain) was recorded in a study of STAT3 mutations in large granular lymphocyte leukemia. Overall study findings and caveats: Every T-LGLL patient had at least one immunodominant TCRbeta clonotype. In several patients, dominant TCR clone burden exceeded STAT3 mutant burden. Persisting codominant clonotypes may have hidden a small pathogenic clone.

The V segment lost 0 bases and the J segment 13 bases; nucleotides outside the gene matches: 7. This CDR3 contains 15 residues. The germline V gene has CDR1 MRHNA and CDR2 SNTAGT. A remark on this clone: Its antigen is undetermined.

Assay used: immunoSEQ multiplex PCR; TCRdb lists only in-frame clones, some missing. The sample comprises roughly 29,000 clones, 70% to 80% of which are singletons, and approximately 28% rests with the top ten. The V and J genes are TRBV6-4 and TRBJ2-1; 12 positions match TRBD2. The receptor was isolated from a woman aged 45-65 years with T-cell large granular lymphocyte leukemia. Some clones in this sample may be carry-over from other donors' samples. Material: peripheral blood mononuclear cells. The CDR3 DNA sequence: TGTGCCAGCAGTGACTCGATGGCTAGCGGGAGGGCCCAGTTCTTC. Protein sequence: CASSDSMASGRAQFF.